Sequencing of this T cell receptor beta chain was carried out in a study of T cells in Graves' hyperthyroidism and ophthalmopathy. RNA transcripts gave rise to amplified TCR beta CDR3 regions. A set of HTBI primers served as the primers for a first-round RT-PCR of the TCR CDR3. From the multiplex PCR reads, TCRdb called clonotypes with MiXCR, one entry per CDR3 protein. This table has more than 550,000 distinct CDR3 sequences, 15% to 20% appearing once. This CDR3 is built from 16 residues. CDR1 SGDLS and CDR2 YYNGEE come from the germline V gene. J lost 0 bases, V lost 0 bases, and 2 bases had no gene match. Uncontrolled infection, other autoimmune disease, pregnancy and lactation each barred patients from inclusion. Study outcomes and limitations: Peripheral blood also featured most of the thyroid clonotypes expanded above 0.001.

Only a few counts were recorded for this clonotype. Antigen: not known. This chain connects TRBV9 to TRBJ2-3; 9 bases fit TRBD2. Sequenced material: blood. This TCR derives from a man between 45 and 60 years old with Graves' hyperthyroidism. CDR3 amino acids: CASSVESGRSTDTQYF. Written as DNA, the CDR3 is TGTGCCAGCAGCGTAGAGAGCGGGAGGAGCACAGATACGCAGTATTTT.